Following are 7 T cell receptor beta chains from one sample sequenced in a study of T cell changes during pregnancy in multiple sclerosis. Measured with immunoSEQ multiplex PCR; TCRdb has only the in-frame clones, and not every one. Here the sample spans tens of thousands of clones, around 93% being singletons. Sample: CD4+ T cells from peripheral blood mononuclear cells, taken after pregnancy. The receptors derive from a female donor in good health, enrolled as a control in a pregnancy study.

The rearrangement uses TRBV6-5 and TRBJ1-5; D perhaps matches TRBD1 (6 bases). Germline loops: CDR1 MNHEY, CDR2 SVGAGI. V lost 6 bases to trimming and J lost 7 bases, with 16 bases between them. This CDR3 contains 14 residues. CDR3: CASREFTGNQPQHF. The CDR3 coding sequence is TGTGCCAGCAGGGAATTTACAGGGAACCAGCCCCAGCATTTT.

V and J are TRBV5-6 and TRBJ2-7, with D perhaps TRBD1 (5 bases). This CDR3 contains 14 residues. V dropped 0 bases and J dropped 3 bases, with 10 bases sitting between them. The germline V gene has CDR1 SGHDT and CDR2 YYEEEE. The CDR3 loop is CASSLGVRVYEQYF. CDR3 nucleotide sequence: TGTGCCAGCAGCTTGGGCGTCAGGGTCTACGAGCAGTACTTC.

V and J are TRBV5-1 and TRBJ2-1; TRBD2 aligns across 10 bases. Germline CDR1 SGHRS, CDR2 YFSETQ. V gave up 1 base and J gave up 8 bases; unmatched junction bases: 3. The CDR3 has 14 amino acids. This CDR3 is CASSLTLAGDEQFF. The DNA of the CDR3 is TGCGCCAGCAGCTTGACGCTAGCGGGGGATGAGCAGTTCTTC. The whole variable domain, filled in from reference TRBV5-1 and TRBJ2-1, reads KAGVTQTPRYLIKTRGQQVTLSCSPISGHRSVSWYQQTPGQGLQFLFEYFSETQRNKGNFPGRFSGRQFSNSRSEMNVSTLELGDSALYLCASSLTLAGDEQFFGPGTRLTVL.

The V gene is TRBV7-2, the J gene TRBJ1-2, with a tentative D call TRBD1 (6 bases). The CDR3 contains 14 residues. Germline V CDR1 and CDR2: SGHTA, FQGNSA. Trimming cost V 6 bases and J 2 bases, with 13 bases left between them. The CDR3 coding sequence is TGTGCCAGCAGTCAAGGGACATCGAACTATGGCTACACCTTC. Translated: CASSQGTSNYGYTF.

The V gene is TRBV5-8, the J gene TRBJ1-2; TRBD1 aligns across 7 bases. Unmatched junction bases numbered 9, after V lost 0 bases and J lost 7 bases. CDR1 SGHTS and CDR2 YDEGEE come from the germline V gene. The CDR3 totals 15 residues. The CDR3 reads CASSLATGKSSGYTF. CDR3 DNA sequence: TGTGCCAGCAGCTTGGCGACAGGGAAGTCTTCTGGCTACACCTTC.

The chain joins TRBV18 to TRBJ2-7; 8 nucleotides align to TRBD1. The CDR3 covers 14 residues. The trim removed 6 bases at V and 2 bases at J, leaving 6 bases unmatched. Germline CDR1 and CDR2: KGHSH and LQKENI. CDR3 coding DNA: TGTGCCAGCTCCGACCGGACAGGGCCCTACGAGCAGTACTTC. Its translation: CASSDRTGPYEQYF.

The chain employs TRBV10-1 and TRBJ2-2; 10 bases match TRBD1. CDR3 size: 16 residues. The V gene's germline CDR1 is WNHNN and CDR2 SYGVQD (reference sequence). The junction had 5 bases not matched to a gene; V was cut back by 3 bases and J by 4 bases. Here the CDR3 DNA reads TGCGCCAGCAGTGAATGGGGGGACAGGGGCACCGGGGAGCTGTTTTTT. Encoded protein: CASSEWGDRGTGELFF.